Shown below are 20 T cell receptor beta chains from a single sample sequenced in a study of siplizumab effects on memory and regulatory T cells. Profiled with immunoSEQ multiplex PCR; TCRdb holds only in-frame clones, not every one. The sample consists of about 100,000 clones, 92% of them appearing once. What was sequenced was Tregs sorted from blood. The receptors come from a human donor in good health.

The chain uses TRBV29-1 and TRBJ2-3; 9 positions agree with TRBD2. This CDR3 contains 18 residues. J gave up 4 bases and V 2 bases, and 16 bases lay outside the gene matches. Germline lookup yields CDR1 SQVTM and CDR2 ANQGSEA. This CDR3 reads CSVESSGVAGASPDTQYF. The CDR3 DNA is TGCAGCGTTGAAAGTTCGGGGGTAGCGGGAGCATCCCCAGATACGCAGTATTTT.

J is TRBJ2-1 and V is TRBV4-1; the D call may be TRBD1 or TRBD2 (9 bases each). Germline lookup yields CDR1 MGHRA and CDR2 YSYEKL. This CDR3 spans 19 amino acids. The ends were cut back, 4 bases at V and 7 bases at J, with 29 bases in the middle. CDR3 amino acids: CASSRTGTGIGGRGNEQFF. In nucleotides, the CDR3 is TGCGCCAGCAGCCGAACCGGGACAGGGATTGGCGGGAGGGGAAATGAGCAGTTCTTC.

The sample holds a few counts of this clone. This sequence joins TRBV7-6 and TRBJ1-2; 11 bases fit TRBD1. Germline lookup yields CDR1 SGHVS and CDR2 FNYEAQ. V trimming: 3 bases; J trimming: 7 bases; junction bases outside the gene matches: 1. CDR3 length equals 13 residues. The CDR3 reads CASSFGQGAGYTF. In DNA, the CDR3 is TGTGCCAGCAGCTTTGGACAGGGGGCTGGCTACACCTTC.

V usage is TRBV2 and J usage is TRBJ2-1; D is uncertain. V lost 8 bases and J lost 1, with 9 bases in between. There are 13 residues in the CDR3. CDR1 and CDR2 from the germline V gene are SNHLY and FYNNEI. CDR3 amino acids: CASVERSYNEQFF. The DNA for the CDR3 is TGTGCCAGCGTTGAGCGTTCCTACAATGAGCAGTTCTTC.

CDR3 loop: CASSLEGPGQDGDTQYF. The CDR3 DNA sequence: TGTGCCAGCAGCTTAGAGGGCCCGGGGCAAGATGGAGATACGCAGTATTTT. The chain has TRBV11-3 and TRBJ2-3; D is tentatively TRBD1 or TRBD2 (5 bases each). From germline, CDR1 is SGHNT and CDR2 YENEEA. The CDR3 has 17 amino acids. V was cut by 0 bases and J by 5 bases, with 18 bases left in between.

This sequence joins TRBV5-6 and TRBJ2-1; D not certain. Trimming left V 5 bases short and J 7 bases short, with 7 bases between. CDR3 size: 11 residues. Germline V lookup: CDR1 SGHDT, CDR2 YYEEEE. The CDR3 here is CASSFANEQFF. CDR3 nucleotides: TGTGCCAGCAGTTTCGCTAATGAGCAGTTCTTC.

This chain uses TRBV27 with TRBJ2-2, with 16 bases aligning to TRBD2. This CDR3 spans 19 amino acids. Germline trimming cut 2 bases from V and 4 bases from J; bases unmatched to any gene: 7. The germline V gene has CDR1 MNHEY and CDR2 SMNVEV (reference sequence). CDR3 residues: CASSLAGLAGGRRTGELFF. The CDR3 nucleotides read TGTGCCAGCAGTTTAGCGGGACTAGCGGGAGGGCGCCGCACCGGGGAGCTGTTTTTT.

The V call is TRBV7-9, the J call TRBJ1-1; no clear D gene. Germline V lookup: CDR1 SEHNR, CDR2 FQNEAQ (reference sequence). V was shortened by 1 base and J by 0 bases, with 12 bases between the two germline ends. This CDR3 region has 16 residues. The CDR3 nucleotides read TGTGCCAGCAGCTTAGATCTCGCCACCATGAACACTGAAGCTTTCTTT. Amino acids: CASSLDLATMNTEAFF.

This clone was picked up one time. The J gene is TRBJ1-2, the V gene TRBV11-2, with a weak D call TRBD1 (6 bases). The germline V gene encodes CDR1 SGHAT and CDR2 FQNNGV. Between the trimmed V and J ends, which lost 6 bases and 5 bases, there was a span of 19 bases. The CDR3 has 15 residues. CDR3 residues: CASSHTGPRDYGYTF. CDR3 coding DNA: TGTGCCAGCAGTCACACAGGGCCTAGGGATTATGGCTACACCTTC. Using reference TRBV11-2 and TRBJ1-2 for the parts outside the CDR3, the full variable domain is EAGVAQSPRYKIIEKRQSVAFWCNPISGHATLYWYQQILGQGPKLLIQFQNNGVVDDSQLPKDRFSAERLKGVDSTLKIQPAKLEDSAVYLCASSHTGPRDYGYTFGSGTRLTVV.

This clone was observed a few times. The genes are TRBV2 and TRBJ2-1; tentatively, D is TRBD2 (5 bases). Germline V gives CDR1 SNHLY, CDR2 FYNNEI. The CDR3 is 13 amino acids. With 6 bases removed from V and 0 bases from J, the gap between germline ends came to 6 bases. The CDR3 nucleotides are TGTGCCAGCAGAGGGAGCTCCTACAATGAGCAGTTCTTC. As protein: CASRGSSYNEQFF.

This sequence joins TRBV5-1 and TRBJ2-1; D is possibly TRBD1 (5 bases). Germline V CDR1 and CDR2: SGHRS, YFSETQ. The V and J ends lost 8 bases and 5 bases respectively, with 11 bases between them. The CDR3 is made up of 12 amino acids. CDR3 coding DNA: TGCGCCAGAATAACAGGAGACAATGAGCAGTTCTTC. As protein: CARITGDNEQFF. The whole variable domain, remainder taken from reference TRBV5-1 and TRBJ2-1, is KAGVTQTPRYLIKTRGQQVTLSCSPISGHRSVSWYQQTPGQGLQFLFEYFSETQRNKGNFPGRFSGRQFSNSRSEMNVSTLELGDSALYLCARITGDNEQFFGPGTRLTVL.

This rearrangement joins TRBV11-2 to TRBJ1-4, with D perhaps TRBD1 (6 bases). Trimming took 5 bases from V and 8 from J, leaving 12 bases between them. Per the germline V gene, CDR1 is SGHAT and CDR2 is FQNNGV. The CDR3 has 13 amino acids. The CDR3 region has the DNA TGTGCCAGCAGCCCAGGGGCGGGCGAAAAACTGTTTTTT. As protein: CASSPGAGEKLFF.

DNA for the CDR3: TGTGCCAGCAGCTTAGCGGGAAGGGCTCGGGGCTACACCTTC. Translated: CASSLAGRARGYTF. V usage is TRBV7-2 and J usage is TRBJ1-2; D call uncertain. With 0 bases removed from V and 8 bases from J, the gap between germline ends came to 13 bases. CDR1 is SGHTA and CDR2 is FQGNSA in the germline V gene. The CDR3 loop spans 14 amino acids.

The rearrangement uses TRBV5-4 and TRBJ1-2, with TRBD1 identical over 9 bases. This CDR3 is built from 13 residues. In germline, CDR1 is SGHNT, CDR2 YYREEE (reference sequence). Trimming cost V 5 bases and J 2 bases; bases outside gene matches: 1. The CDR3 sequence is CASRGQGNYGYTF. CDR3 in DNA: TGTGCCAGCAGGGGACAGGGCAACTATGGCTACACCTTC.

The rearrangement joins TRBV10-3 to TRBJ1-5; D not resolved. The germline gives CDR1 ENHRY, CDR2 SYGVKD. This CDR3 comprises 12 residues. With 2 bases removed from V and 5 bases from J, the gap between germline ends came to 4 bases. The CDR3 region is CAISEGDQPQHF. The CDR3 bases are TGTGCCATCAGTGAGGGGGATCAGCCCCAGCATTTT.

The J gene is TRBJ1-2, the V gene TRBV28; D perhaps matches TRBD1 (5 bases). Trimming removed 6 bases from V and 7 bases from J, with 15 bases in between. Per the germline V gene, CDR1 is MDHEN and CDR2 is SYDVKM. The CDR3 runs to 13 residues. The CDR3 DNA follows: TGTGCCAGCAGGGTATGGGACGTCTCTGGCTACACCTTC. It yields the protein CASRVWDVSGYTF.

This chain links TRBV28 with TRBJ2-7; 7 positions match TRBD2. This CDR3 comprises 13 residues. Germline V gene sequence: CDR1 MDHEN, CDR2 SYDVKM. The V segment lost 2 bases and the J segment 7 bases; nucleotides outside the gene matches: 5. In nucleotides, the CDR3 is TGTGCCAGCAGTTTAAATTCGGGGGGAGAGCAGTACTTC. It codes for CASSLNSGGEQYF.

This chain connects TRBV18 to TRBJ2-5, with 8 bases that match TRBD1. With 3 bases clipped from V and 5 bases from J, the junction kept 5 bases outside the gene matches. There are 14 residues in the CDR3. CDR1 is KGHSH, CDR2 LQKENI, per germline. The CDR3 loop reads CASSPLGQGETQYF. The CDR3 bases are TGTGCCAGCTCACCCCTCGGACAGGGTGAGACCCAGTACTTC.

The chain uses TRBV7-6 and TRBJ2-7; the match to TRBD2 covers 7 bases. Unmatched junction bases numbered 8, after V lost 3 bases and J lost 3 bases. The CDR3 sequence is 15 residues long. Germline V gene lookup returns CDR1 SGHVS and CDR2 FNYEAQ. The CDR3 reads CASSFAAGAGYEQYF. The CDR3 bases are TGTGCCAGCAGCTTTGCGGCGGGAGCGGGCTACGAGCAGTACTTC. Combining the CDR3 with reference TRBV7-6 and TRBJ2-7 gives the whole variable domain GAGVSQSPRYKVTKRGQDVALRCDPISGHVSLYWYRQALGQGPEFLTYFNYEAQQDKSGLPNDRFSAERPEGSISTLTIQRTEQRDSAMYRCASSFAAGAGYEQYFGPGTRLTVT.

This chain connects TRBV6-5 to TRBJ2-1; no clear D. The CDR3 contains 11 residues. V was shortened by 8 bases and J by 4 bases, with 6 bases between the two germline ends. From germline, CDR1 is MNHEY and CDR2 SVGAGI. This CDR3 reads CASADYNEQFF. The CDR3 DNA reads TGTGCCAGCGCCGATTACAATGAGCAGTTCTTC.